Listed here are 30 T cell receptor beta chains from one sample, sequenced in a study of T cell responses to AZD1222 COVID-19 vaccine. TCRdb keeps only in-frame clones here, not all; method: immunoSEQ multiplex PCR. The table lists 150,000 to 250,000 clones, approximately 90% of them singletons. Sample: peripheral blood, taken 28 days after the second AZD1222 dose. These receptors all come from an adult who received the AZD1222 COVID-19 vaccine.

V usage is TRBV27 and J usage is TRBJ2-1; D unclear. Between the trimmed V and J ends, which lost 4 bases and 7 bases, there was a span of 14 bases. This CDR3 contains 14 residues. Germline-derived CDR1 and CDR2 are MNHEY and SMNVEV (reference sequence). DNA of the CDR3: TGTGCCAGCAGTTATCCGGGTAGAGTAAATGAGCAGTTCTTC. This encodes CASSYPGRVNEQFF.

The chain recombines TRBV7-3 with TRBJ2-5; 13 bases map to TRBD2. After removal of 4 bases from V and 1 base from J, the junction contained 9 bases not matched to a gene. The germline V gene has CDR1 SGHTA and CDR2 FQGTGA. CDR3 length equals 18 residues. DNA for the CDR3: TGTGCCAGCAGCTCCGGACTAGCGGGAGTGAGGGGCCAAGAGACCCAGTACTTC. Its protein is CASSSGLAGVRGQETQYF. The full variable domain, in which reference TRBV7-3 and TRBJ2-5 provide the parts outside the CDR3, is GAGVSQTPSNKVTEKGKYVELRCDPISGHTALYWYRQSLGQGPEFLIYFQGTGAADDSGLPNDRFFAVRPEGSVSTLKIQRTERGDSAVYLCASSSGLAGVRGQETQYFGPGTRLLVL.

The chain recombines TRBV6-5 with TRBJ1-1; D remains ambiguous. Trimming took 3 bases from V and 7 from J, leaving 18 bases between them. The CDR3 is 15 residues long. The germline gives CDR1 MNHEY, CDR2 SVGAGI. The CDR3 loop reads CASSYRQSRRGEAFF. CDR3 bases: TGTGCCAGCAGTTATCGGCAGTCTCGTCGTGGTGAAGCTTTCTTT.

The chain combines TRBV19 with TRBJ1-3; D gene ambiguous. The CDR3 loop spans 13 amino acids. V was pared by 1 base and J by 0 bases, with 1 base between. CDR1 and CDR2 from the germline V gene are LNHDA and SQIVND (reference sequence). In nucleotides, the CDR3 is TGTGCCAGTAGTATAGCCTCTGGAAACACCATATATTTT. This codes for CASSIASGNTIYF.

V is TRBV29-1 and J is TRBJ1-4; D ambiguous. Trimming stripped 5 bases from V and 5 bases from J, with 12 bases between. The CDR3 loop spans 13 amino acids. CDR1 is SQVTM, CDR2 ANQGSEA, per germline. CDR3 bases: TGCAGCGTTTCCCGGACGGTGAATGAAAAACTGTTTTTT. This translates into CSVSRTVNEKLFF. The variable domain in full, with the rest retrieved from reference TRBV29-1 and TRBJ1-4, is SAVISQKPSRDICQRGTSLTIQCQVDSQVTMMFWYRQQPGQSLTLIATANQGSEATYESGFVIDKFPISRPNLTFSTLTVSNMSPEDSSIYLCSVSRTVNEKLFFGSGTQLSVL.

This chain uses TRBV4-2 with TRBJ2-2; 11 bases line up with TRBD2. The CDR3 covers 19 residues. J lost 4 bases, V lost 0 bases, and 10 bases had no gene match. Germline loops: CDR1 LGHNA, CDR2 YNFKEQ. The CDR3 reads CASSQDLTSGSEGTGELFF. The CDR3 DNA sequence: TGTGCCAGCAGCCAAGATTTAACTAGCGGGAGCGAGGGCACCGGGGAGCTGTTTTTT.

The chain recombines TRBV28 with TRBJ1-2, with D possibly matching TRBD1 (5 bases). Trimming removed 5 bases from V and 9 bases from J, with 19 bases in between. This CDR3 is built from 14 residues. Germline V gene data show CDR1 as MDHEN and CDR2 as SYDVKM. Here the CDR3 DNA reads TGTGCCAGCAGTACTTGGACGGGGCCTTCTAGCTACACCTTC. Amino acids: CASSTWTGPSSYTF.

The chain links TRBV5-4 to TRBJ2-1; TRBD2 matches at 8 bases. The CDR3 spans 18 residues. Germline V gives CDR1 SGHNT, CDR2 YYREEE (reference sequence). J was trimmed by 0 bases and V by 0 bases; bases with no gene match: 8. CDR3 residues: CASSLGPGGRSSYNEQFF. CDR3 nucleotide sequence: TGTGCCAGCAGCTTGGGGCCTGGCGGGAGGAGCTCCTACAATGAGCAGTTCTTC.

V is TRBV24-1 and J is TRBJ1-5; D unresolved. The CDR3 length is 14 residues. Germline V lookup: CDR1 KGHDR, CDR2 SFDVKD. Deletions cut 5 bases from V and 10 bases from J, with 17 bases between. The CDR3 is CATSGRWASGPQHF. The CDR3 bases are TGTGCCACCAGTGGCAGGTGGGCCTCAGGACCCCAGCATTTT.

J is TRBJ2-1 and V is TRBV30; TRBD1 agrees at 7 bases. This CDR3 has 13 amino acids. Germline lookup yields CDR1 GTSNPN and CDR2 SVGIG (reference sequence). V was clipped by 0 bases and J by 9 bases; unmatched bases: 5. CDR3 in amino acids: CAWSVRGQGEQFF. The CDR3, as DNA: TGTGCCTGGAGTGTGAGGGGGCAAGGTGAGCAGTTCTTC.

The J gene is TRBJ2-3, the V gene TRBV28, with 10 bases identical to TRBD2. The germline V gene has CDR1 MDHEN and CDR2 SYDVKM. The CDR3 length is 17 residues. J gave up 1 base and V 5 bases, and 9 bases lay outside the gene matches. The CDR3 protein is CASSPQPGTSGTDTQYF. In DNA, the CDR3 is TGTGCCAGCAGTCCACAGCCCGGGACTAGCGGCACAGATACGCAGTATTTT.

The V and J genes are TRBV27 and TRBJ2-5, with TRBD1 as a possible D gene (6 bases). Per the germline V gene, CDR1 is MNHEY and CDR2 is SMNVEV (reference sequence). The CDR3 has 15 residues. Between the trimmed V and J ends, which lost 10 bases and 1 base, there was a span of 19 bases. In DNA form, the CDR3 reads TGTGCCACCACTCCCGGTACAGGGCCCCAAGAGACCCAGTACTTC. It codes for CATTPGTGPQETQYF.

V gene TRBV5-4 combines with J gene TRBJ1-6; D is possibly TRBD1 (5 bases). The germline V gene encodes CDR1 SGHNT and CDR2 YYREEE (reference sequence). Trimming took 0 bases from V and 13 from J, leaving 11 bases between them. The CDR3 loop spans 13 amino acids. The CDR3 sequence: CASSLGREGPLHF. The DNA for the CDR3 is TGTGCCAGCAGCTTGGGCAGGGAAGGGCCCCTCCACTTT.

This rearrangement joins TRBV4-3 to TRBJ1-2; D gene uncertain. V lost 0 bases and J 12 bases, leaving 11 bases between the germline ends. The length of the CDR3 is 12 residues. Germline loops: CDR1 LGHNA, CDR2 YSLEER. The CDR3 nucleotides are TGCGCCAGCAGCCAAGAGTACGGGGTCCACACCTTC. It encodes CASSQEYGVHTF.

V gene TRBV9 combines with J gene TRBJ2-5, with D perhaps matching TRBD1 (6 bases). V was trimmed by 0 bases and J by 8 bases, leaving 11 bases between them. Germline V gene sequence: CDR1 SGDLS, CDR2 YYNGEE. The CDR3 sequence is 13 residues long. Here the CDR3 DNA reads TGTGCCAGCAGCGTAGACCAGGGGTCCACCCAGTACTTC. Protein: CASSVDQGSTQYF.

The chain has TRBV28 and TRBJ1-5; the D is unclear. The CDR3 consists of 14 residues. The germline V gene has CDR1 MDHEN and CDR2 SYDVKM. V dropped 2 bases and J dropped 1 base, with 6 bases sitting between them. CDR3 bases: TGTGCCAGCAGTTTAGGGCAGAGCAATCAGCCCCAGCATTTT. Residues: CASSLGQSNQPQHF. Based on the CDR3 plus reference TRBV28 and TRBJ1-5, the full variable domain is DVKVTQSSRYLVKRTGEKVFLECVQDMDHENMFWYRQDPGLGLRLIYFSYDVKMKEKGDIPEGYSVSREKKERFSLILESASTNQTSMYLCASSLGQSNQPQHFGDGTRLSIL.

J is TRBJ2-1 and V is TRBV11-2, with D tentatively TRBD1 (6 bases). CDR1 SGHAT and CDR2 FQNNGV come from the germline V gene. The V and J ends lost 5 bases and 5 bases respectively, with 19 bases between them. This CDR3 spans 16 amino acids. CDR3 amino acids: CASSALQGPLNNEQFF. The CDR3 bases are TGTGCCAGCAGCGCCCTACAGGGTCCCCTCAACAATGAGCAGTTCTTC.

This chain joins TRBV11-2 and TRBJ2-3; TRBD2 matches 13 bases. V gave up 3 bases and J gave up 4 bases; unmatched junction bases: 7. This CDR3 region has 17 residues. Looked up from germline, CDR1 is SGHAT and CDR2 is FQNNGV. The CDR3: CASSFQNGLAGADTQYF. CDR3 coding DNA: TGTGCCAGCAGCTTCCAAAACGGACTAGCGGGAGCAGATACGCAGTATTTT.

The J gene is TRBJ1-6, the V gene TRBV5-1, with 7 positions matching TRBD1. The CDR3 runs to 16 residues. J was trimmed by 4 bases and V by 4 bases; bases with no gene match: 8. CDR1 is SGHRS, CDR2 YFSETQ, per germline. The CDR3 nucleotides are TGCGCCAGCAGCAAAGGGACAGTAGGATATAATTCACCCCTCCACTTT. This sequence encodes CASSKGTVGYNSPLHF.

A few counts support this clone. The V and J genes are TRBV5-4 and TRBJ2-2; the match to TRBD2 covers 14 bases. The CDR3 runs to 17 residues. Germline CDR1 is SGHNT and CDR2 is YYREEE (reference sequence). Trimming took 5 bases from V and 2 from J; bases not matched to a gene: 5. CDR3: CASRYGLAGGNTGELFF. The DNA of the CDR3 is TGTGCCAGCAGATATGGACTAGCGGGAGGAAACACCGGGGAGCTGTTTTTT.

The chain employs TRBV28 and TRBJ2-3; tentatively, D is TRBD1 (6 bases). CDR1 MDHEN and CDR2 SYDVKM come from the germline V gene. V lost 5 bases to trimming and J lost 3 bases, with 12 bases between them. The CDR3 has 14 residues. The CDR3 spells CASSHRVLTDTQYF. Here the CDR3 DNA reads TGTGCCAGCAGTCACAGGGTCTTGACAGATACGCAGTATTTT.

The V and J genes are TRBV4-1 and TRBJ2-7, with D uncertain. With 1 base removed from V and 0 bases from J, the gap between germline ends came to 10 bases. CDR1 is MGHRA, CDR2 YSYEKL, per germline. The length of the CDR3 is 15 residues. Here the CDR3 DNA reads TGCGCCAGCAGCCAAGTCTTAGGTGGCTCCTACGAGCAGTACTTC. It specifies CASSQVLGGSYEQYF.

The rearrangement joins TRBV27 to TRBJ1-5; D is possibly TRBD1 (5 bases). Trimming stripped 3 bases from V and 7 bases from J, with 10 bases between. The CDR3 contains 13 residues. The germline V gene encodes CDR1 MNHEY and CDR2 SMNVEV (reference sequence). CDR3 amino acids: CASSLMWGQPQHF. In nucleotides, the CDR3 is TGTGCCAGCAGTTTGATGTGGGGGCAGCCCCAGCATTTT.

The chain is built from TRBV10-1 and TRBJ2-2; D possibly corresponds to TRBD2 (5 bases). Germline V gene sequence: CDR1 WNHNN, CDR2 SYGVQD (reference sequence). The CDR3 runs 13 residues. Trimming removed 2 bases from V and 5 bases from J, with 6 bases in between. As DNA, the CDR3 is TGCGCCAGCAGTGAGAGAGGGACCGGGGAGCTGTTTTTT. Translation gives CASSERGTGELFF.

The gene calls are TRBV19 and TRBJ1-3, with 9 bases matching TRBD1. With V trimmed by 6 bases and J by 1 base, 4 bases remained unmatched. Germline-derived CDR1 and CDR2 are LNHDA and SQIVND (reference sequence). The CDR3 contains 15 residues. The CDR3 sequence is CASRQQGASGNTIYF. CDR3 bases: TGTGCCAGTAGGCAACAGGGGGCATCTGGAAACACCATATATTTT.

J is TRBJ1-2 and V is TRBV11-3; possibly TRBD1 for D (6 bases). This CDR3 region has 14 residues. Trimming removed 1 base from V and 8 bases from J, with 14 bases in between. Germline CDR1 and CDR2: SGHNT and YENEEA. The CDR3 nucleotides are TGTGCCAGCAGCTTAGTGATGGGGGGCCGGGGCTACACCTTC. This sequence encodes CASSLVMGGRGYTF.

The V gene is TRBV2, the J gene TRBJ1-4; 8 bases agree with TRBD1. The CDR3 extends over 13 amino acids. V was clipped by 6 bases and J by 7 bases; unmatched bases: 4. In germline, CDR1 is SNHLY, CDR2 FYNNEI. The CDR3 spells CASRDREGEKLFF. CDR3 sequence (DNA): TGTGCCAGCAGGGACAGGGAGGGTGAAAAACTGTTTTTT.

The rearrangement joins TRBV28 to TRBJ2-3; 12 bases align to TRBD2. Germline V lookup: CDR1 MDHEN, CDR2 SYDVKM. V lost 4 bases, J lost 6 bases, and 8 bases stayed unmatched. The CDR3 length is 16 residues. For the CDR3, the DNA is TGTGCCAGCAGTTCTAGACTAGCGGGAGACTTGGATACGCAGTATTTT. This encodes CASSSRLAGDLDTQYF.

This rearrangement joins TRBV19 to TRBJ2-3, with TRBD2 matching over 13 bases. The ends lost 9 bases at V and 3 bases at J; junction bases unmatched: 3. This CDR3 spans 14 amino acids. Germline CDR1 reads LNHDA; CDR2 reads SQIVND (reference sequence). CDR3: CASATSGRTDTQYF. CDR3 DNA: TGTGCCAGCGCGACTAGCGGGAGGACAGATACGCAGTATTTT.

The rearrangement links TRBV6-5 to TRBJ1-2; D gene unclear. V gave up 0 bases and J gave up 4 bases, with 6 bases separating them. The CDR3 loop spans 13 amino acids. Germline values: CDR1 MNHEY, CDR2 SVGAGI. The CDR3 nucleotides read TGTGCCAGCAGTTACTCGGGCGGCTATGGCTACACCTTC. This sequence encodes CASSYSGGYGYTF.